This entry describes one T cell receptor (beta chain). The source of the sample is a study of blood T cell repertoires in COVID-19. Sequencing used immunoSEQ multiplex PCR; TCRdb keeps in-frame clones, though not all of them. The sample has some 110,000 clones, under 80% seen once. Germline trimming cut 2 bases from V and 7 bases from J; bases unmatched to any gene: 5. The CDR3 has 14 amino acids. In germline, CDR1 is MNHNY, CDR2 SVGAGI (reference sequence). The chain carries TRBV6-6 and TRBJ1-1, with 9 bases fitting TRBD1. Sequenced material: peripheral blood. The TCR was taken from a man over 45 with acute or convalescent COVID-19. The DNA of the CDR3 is TGTGCCAGCAGTTACACAGGGGGCTCACGTGAAGCTTTCTTT. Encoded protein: CASSYTGGSREAFF.